This T cell receptor beta chain was sequenced in a study of identical twins. Study findings and constraints: Out-of-frame alpha sequences common to twins exhibited a surplus of low generation probability. Reduced insertions were recorded for abundant cord blood beta clonotypes, with no such pattern in memory repertoires.

A universal primer site was incorporated via template switching, and the cDNA contained unique molecular identifiers. TCRdb analysed the 5' RACE reads with MiXCR anew, one entry per CDR3 protein. The sample holds 1.5 million to 2 million distinct CDR3 sequences; around 29% are singletons and the top ten take roughly 0.3%. Only a few counts were recorded for this clonotype. The antigen is not known. The CDR3 sequence is 16 residues long. Deletions cut 5 bases from V and 8 bases from J, with 24 bases between. The rearrangement links TRBV12-3 or TRBV12-4 to TRBJ1-2, with D possibly matching TRBD1 (6 bases). The sequence was obtained from a newborn girl in good health. Sequenced input: cord blood. The CDR3, as DNA: TGTGCCAGCAGTCTCCGACAGGCAAGGCGAATATTGGGCTACACCTTC. It translates to CASSLRQARRILGYTF.